This entry lists 31 T cell receptor beta chains sequenced from one sample in a study of OX40 agonist ivuxolimab in advanced cancers. Sequencing was performed with immunoSEQ multiplex PCR; in TCRdb, only in-frame clones are kept and a portion is missing. Of roughly 70,000 clones in the sample, 85% were seen once. The sample in question was CD4+ or CD8+ T cells sorted from blood, obtained in a trial of the OX40 agonist ivuxolimab. The receptors originated from an adult with an advanced solid tumor such as melanoma, head and neck, liver or kidney cancer.

The chain combines TRBV18 with TRBJ1-3, with D possibly TRBD2 on 6 matching bases. The J call may be wrong; the DNA end is better matched by TRBJ2-2. The CDR3 length is 14 residues. CDR1 and CDR2 from the germline V gene are KGHSH and LQKENI. The DNA for the CDR3 is TGTGCCAGCTCACCACCGCGGGGTGACGGGGAGCTGTTTTTT. It yields the protein CASSPPRGDGELFF.

This rearrangement joins TRBV4-2 to TRBJ2-2; 7 bases fit TRBD2. Trimming took 4 bases from V and 2 from J; bases not matched to a gene: 4. Germline loops: CDR1 LGHNA, CDR2 YNFKEQ. The length of the CDR3 is 15 residues. The CDR3 region has the DNA TGTGCCAGCAGCCCTAGGACTAGAAACACCGGGGAGCTGTTTTTT. Its protein is CASSPRTRNTGELFF.

The chain has TRBV4-1 and TRBJ2-5; D might be TRBD1 (6 bases). The V and J ends lost 4 bases and 4 bases respectively, with 22 bases between them. The CDR3 has 17 amino acids. The germline V gene encodes CDR1 MGHRA and CDR2 YSYEKL. CDR3 region: CASSLQEPGAWGETQYF. The CDR3 DNA reads as TGCGCCAGCAGCCTCCAGGAGCCAGGGGCATGGGGAGAGACCCAGTACTTC.

V and J are TRBV15 and TRBJ1-2; D is unresolved. Germline loops: CDR1 LNHNV, CDR2 YYDKDF (reference sequence). The CDR3 covers 13 residues. V lost 0 bases and J 6 bases, leaving 8 bases between the germline ends. The CDR3: CATSRDYRDGYTF. Written as DNA, the CDR3 is TGTGCCACCAGCAGAGATTACCGAGATGGCTACACCTTC.

The chain couples TRBV5-1 to TRBJ1-2, with D possibly being TRBD1 (5 bases). Germline V gene sequence: CDR1 SGHRS, CDR2 YFSETQ. Trimming removed 1 base at V and 8 bases at J, with 9 bases between. This CDR3 spans 12 amino acids. The CDR3 nucleotides are TGCGCCAGCAGCTTGACAGGAGGAGGCTACACCTTC. This encodes CASSLTGGGYTF.

V is TRBV6-5 and J is TRBJ1-1, with D uncertain. Germline V gene sequence: CDR1 MNHEY, CDR2 SVGAGI. This CDR3 is built from 12 residues. V was pared by 4 bases and J by 4 bases, with 7 bases between. The CDR3 sequence: CASSWAGTEAFF. The CDR3 DNA follows: TGTGCCAGCAGTTGGGCGGGCACTGAAGCTTTCTTT.

The gene calls are TRBV27 and TRBJ1-1; the D gene is possibly TRBD1 (6 bases). Trimming removed 4 bases at V and 0 bases at J, with 24 bases between. Germline CDR1 MNHEY, CDR2 SMNVEV (reference sequence). The CDR3 is made up of 19 amino acids. The CDR3 DNA sequence: TGTGCCAGCAGTTCCCGGGGGGGGCTGAGAGGGAGGATGAACACTGAAGCTTTCTTT. Amino acids: CASSSRGGLRGRMNTEAFF.

V and J are TRBV18 and TRBJ2-3; D is unclear. CDR3 length: 17 residues. V lost 6 bases and J 1 base, leaving 20 bases between the germline ends. The V gene's germline CDR1 is KGHSH and CDR2 LQKENI. The CDR3 nucleotides are TGTGCCAGCTCCTCACTCAGGATTCGTCAGGGCACAGATACGCAGTATTTT. This gives the protein CASSSLRIRQGTDTQYF.

CDR3 amino acids: CASRTGGKDTF. The CDR3 DNA follows: TGTGCCTCTAGGACAGGGGGCAAGGACACCTTC. This chain connects TRBV30 to TRBJ1-2, with 11 bases lining up with TRBD1. The trim removed 7 bases at V and 12 bases at J, leaving 7 bases unmatched. This CDR3 is built from 11 residues. Germline V CDR1 and CDR2: GTSNPN, SVGIG (reference sequence).

The rearrangement uses TRBV7-2 and TRBJ1-1, with unresolved D. The germline V and J ends were trimmed by 5 bases and 6 bases, with 19 bases remaining between them. This CDR3 is 15 amino acids long. The germline gives CDR1 SGHTA, CDR2 FQGNSA. CDR3 DNA: TGTGCCAGCAGCCGGTTGAGGAAGGGTGAGGCTGAAGCTTTCTTT. This sequence encodes CASSRLRKGEAEAFF.

The chain couples TRBV9 to TRBJ1-2; D is possibly TRBD1 (6 bases). Germline V CDR1 and CDR2: SGDLS, YYNGEE. Trimming shortened V by 3 bases and J by 4 bases, and 16 bases separated the two germline ends. The CDR3 extends over 15 amino acids. The CDR3 region is CASSAQGMLGYGYTF. Written as DNA, the CDR3 is TGTGCCAGCAGCGCCCAGGGGATGTTGGGCTATGGCTACACCTTC.

The table lists this clone with a few counts. CDR3 loop: CASSLGDRGDEQFF. The CDR3, as DNA: TGCGCCAGCAGCTTGGGCGACAGGGGCGATGAGCAGTTCTTC. The chain joins TRBV5-1 to TRBJ2-1; 8 nucleotides match TRBD1. Trimming removed 0 bases from V and 8 bases from J; junction bases left unmatched: 4. In germline, CDR1 is SGHRS, CDR2 YFSETQ. The length of the CDR3 is 14 residues.

The chain combines TRBV6-5 with TRBJ2-5; D tentatively reads TRBD1 or TRBD2 (5 bases each). The germline CDR1 and CDR2 sequences are MNHEY and SVGAGI. Trimming took 6 bases from V and 5 from J, leaving 13 bases between them. The CDR3 loop spans 13 amino acids. CDR3 nucleotides: TGTGCCAGCAGAAGGGACGTCGGGGAGACCCAGTACTTC. This gives the protein CASRRDVGETQYF.

The gene calls are TRBV30 and TRBJ1-1; tentatively, D is TRBD1 (6 bases). The length of the CDR3 is 12 residues. Per the germline V gene, CDR1 is GTSNPN and CDR2 is SVGIG (reference sequence). Between the trimmed V and J ends, which lost 5 bases and 4 bases, there was a span of 11 bases. The CDR3: CAWEGGGTEAFF. In DNA, the CDR3 is TGTGCCTGGGAGGGGGGTGGCACTGAAGCTTTCTTT.

This clone was found a few times. The chain links TRBV28 to TRBJ1-6, with D perhaps matching TRBD1 (5 bases). Per germline, CDR1 MDHEN and CDR2 SYDVKM. The V gene lost 6 bases and the J gene lost 4 bases, with 13 bases spanning the gap. This CDR3 spans 15 amino acids. CDR3: CASSPRQRYNSPLHF. The CDR3 DNA follows: TGTGCCAGCAGCCCAAGACAGCGTTATAATTCACCCCTCCACTTT.

The chain recombines TRBV5-6 with TRBJ1-6; D gene uncertain. The CDR3 sequence is 15 residues long. Trimming pared 2 bases from V and 7 bases from J, leaving 13 bases between. Germline V gene lookup returns CDR1 SGHDT and CDR2 YYEEEE. In nucleotides, the CDR3 is TGTGCCAGCAGCTTCGATGCCCCAGGCAATTCACCCCTCCACTTT. Residues: CASSFDAPGNSPLHF.

The J gene is TRBJ2-4, the V gene TRBV2, with TRBD1 identical over 7 bases. CDR3 size: 16 residues. In germline, CDR1 is SNHLY, CDR2 FYNNEI. V gave up 3 bases and J gave up 0 bases; unmatched junction bases: 5. The CDR3 bases are TGTGCCAGCAGTGAGCCGGGACAGATAGCCAAAAACATTCAGTACTTC. Residues: CASSEPGQIAKNIQYF.

The V gene is TRBV25-1, the J gene TRBJ2-2, with 8 bases identical to TRBD2. The CDR3 contains 18 residues. Looked up from germline, CDR1 is MGHDK and CDR2 is SYGVNS. Losses at the gene ends were 3 bases for V and 3 bases for J; bases not matched to a gene: 12. Here the CDR3 reads CASSETPGGSRYTGELFF. CDR3 bases: TGTGCCAGCAGTGAGACACCGGGGGGGAGTAGGTACACCGGGGAGCTGTTTTTT.

This rearrangement joins TRBV29-1 to TRBJ1-2; TRBD1 aligns across 9 bases. This CDR3 is built from 13 residues. Trimming at V came to 3 bases and at J to 7 bases, leaving 6 bases not matched to a gene. Germline V gene data show CDR1 as SQVTM and CDR2 as ANQGSEA. The CDR3 coding sequence is TGCAGCGTTGAGGGACAGGGTAAGGGTGGCTACACCTTC. Its protein product is CSVEGQGKGGYTF.

The chain uses TRBV28 and TRBJ1-5; TRBD1 might be the D (5 bases). Per the germline V gene, CDR1 is MDHEN and CDR2 is SYDVKM. This CDR3 comprises 13 residues. V was shortened by 4 bases and J by 7 bases, with 11 bases between the two germline ends. This chain's CDR3 is CASSSQGFQPQHF. CDR3 coding DNA: TGTGCCAGCAGTTCCCAGGGATTCCAGCCCCAGCATTTT.

This clone was counted once. The chain links TRBV5-1 to TRBJ2-1; D could derive from TRBD1 or TRBD2 (5 bases each). Germline CDR1 SGHRS, CDR2 YFSETQ. The CDR3 contains 14 residues. With 1 base removed from V and 9 bases from J, the gap between germline ends came to 14 bases. CDR3 sequence (DNA): TGCGCCAGCAGCTTGCGGGGCGACGCTACTGAGCAGTTCTTC. Protein: CASSLRGDATEQFF.

This chain links TRBV5-5 with TRBJ1-4, with TRBD1 identical over 11 bases. This CDR3 comprises 15 residues. Germline V CDR1 and CDR2: SGHKS, YYEKEE (reference sequence). Trimming cost V 2 bases and J 7 bases; bases outside gene matches: 4. For the CDR3, the DNA is TGTGCCAGCAGCTTCGGACAGGGGGCAGGTGAAAAACTGTTTTTT. Its translation is CASSFGQGAGEKLFF.

V gene TRBV6-6 combines with J gene TRBJ2-3; TRBD2 is a possible D gene (5 bases). The CDR3 totals 13 residues. Trimming took 7 bases from V and 1 from J, leaving 9 bases between them. CDR1 and CDR2 (germline): MNHNY, SVGAGI (reference sequence). For the CDR3, the DNA is TGTGCCAGCACCCTAGCAGGCACAGATACGCAGTATTTT. Translation gives CASTLAGTDTQYF.

This chain joins TRBV5-3 and TRBJ2-1; the D call may be TRBD1 or TRBD2 (6 bases each). TRBV5-3 is an ORF; its function is uncertain. The CDR3 consists of 18 residues. The V and J ends lost 0 bases and 0 bases respectively, with 16 bases between them. Here the CDR3 DNA reads TGTGCCAGAAGCTTGGCGGGGGCTCAAATAAGCTCCTACAATGAGCAGTTCTTC. It specifies CARSLAGAQISSYNEQFF.

This clone is a singleton in its sample. The rearrangement links TRBV19 to TRBJ2-1; D remains unclear. The CDR3 is 16 amino acids. Trimming took 7 bases from V and 0 from J, leaving 16 bases between them. Germline V gene data show CDR1 as LNHDA and CDR2 as SQIVND (reference sequence). The CDR3 reads CASKSGAIGSYNEQFF. In DNA, the CDR3 is TGTGCCAGTAAGTCTGGAGCTATAGGCTCCTACAATGAGCAGTTCTTC.

The chain is built from TRBV28 and TRBJ1-2; a weak D match, TRBD1 (6 bases). The germline V and J ends were trimmed by 8 bases and 7 bases, with 23 bases remaining between them. The length of the CDR3 is 15 residues. In germline, CDR1 is MDHEN, CDR2 SYDVKM. The CDR3 coding sequence is TGTGCCAGCCGACCCTCCTGGGGGGGCAGGGGTGGCTACACCTTC. Translating it yields CASRPSWGGRGGYTF.

V gene TRBV20-1 combines with J gene TRBJ2-5; D gene ambiguous. CDR3 length: 11 amino acids. Germline V CDR1 and CDR2: DFQATT, SNEGSKA (reference sequence). Deletions cut 2 bases from V and 1 base from J, with 2 bases between. CDR3 DNA: TGCAGTGCTAGACCCCAAGAGACCCAGTACTTC. Encoded protein: CSARPQETQYF.

This clone was seen only once. J is TRBJ1-1 and V is TRBV5-1, with 8 bases lining up with TRBD1. CDR1 and CDR2 from the germline V gene are SGHRS and YFSETQ. The CDR3 spans 13 residues. J lost 3 bases, V lost 6 bases, and 4 bases had no gene match. The DNA for the CDR3 is TGCGCCAGCAAGTCGACAGGGGACACTGAAGCTTTCTTT. It yields the protein CASKSTGDTEAFF.

This sequence joins TRBV5-1 and TRBJ2-7; the D is unclear. The CDR3 covers 11 residues. The V and J ends lost 2 bases and 3 bases respectively, with 3 bases between them. Per germline, CDR1 SGHRS and CDR2 YFSETQ. The CDR3 DNA is TGCGCCAGCAGCTTCCTCTACGAGCAGTACTTC. This encodes CASSFLYEQYF.

This clone was detected a few times. The CDR3 DNA follows: TGTGCCAGCAGTTACAAGGGGACGAGCAATCAGCCCCAGCATTTT. Its protein product is CASSYKGTSNQPQHF. The gene calls are TRBV6-5 and TRBJ1-5; perhaps TRBD1 as D (5 bases). CDR3 length: 15 amino acids. Germline-derived CDR1 and CDR2 are MNHEY and SVGAGI. V was cut by 2 bases and J by 1 base, with 9 bases left in between.

This chain connects TRBV5-1 to TRBJ2-4; 11 bases agree with TRBD1. V lost 2 bases to trimming and J lost 8 bases; unmatched junction nucleotides: 15. CDR3 length equals 18 residues. In germline, CDR1 is SGHRS, CDR2 YFSETQ. CDR3 residues: CASSLFGQGAGGWDIQYF. CDR3 DNA sequence: TGCGCCAGCAGCTTATTCGGACAGGGGGCTGGCGGATGGGACATTCAGTACTTC.